This entry lists 30 T cell receptor beta chains sequenced from one sample in a study of blood T cell repertoires in COVID-19. Some clones are missing from TCRdb's copy, which holds only in-frame ones; the method was immunoSEQ multiplex PCR. This sample yields some 120,000 clones, of which around 85% are seen a single time; about 3.3% belongs to the top ten. Specimen: peripheral blood. The receptors stem from an elderly woman with COVID-19, enrolled during active disease.

V usage is TRBV2 and J usage is TRBJ2-1; 9 bases map to TRBD2. Germline V gene lookup returns CDR1 SNHLY and CDR2 FYNNEI. The CDR3 is 17 residues long. V lost 4 bases, J lost 3 bases, and 10 bases stayed unmatched. CDR3 DNA: TGTGCCAGCAGTGTTCCCGCTAGCGGGGCCTTCTACAATGAGCAGTTCTTC. As protein: CASSVPASGAFYNEQFF.

The chain employs TRBV5-1 and TRBJ1-1, with 7 bases aligning to TRBD1. The CDR3 is made up of 15 amino acids. Germline trimming cut 4 bases from V and 6 bases from J; bases unmatched to any gene: 12. Germline V CDR1 and CDR2: SGHRS, YFSETQ. For the CDR3, the DNA is TGCGCCAGCAGCCGGGAGCTAGGGACAGAGGCTGAAGCTTTCTTT. It encodes CASSRELGTEAEAFF.

The chain carries TRBV7-2 and TRBJ1-2; TRBD1 matches 8 bases. V was clipped by 5 bases and J by 7 bases; unmatched bases: 9. This CDR3 has 14 amino acids. Per the germline V gene, CDR1 is SGHTA and CDR2 is FQGNSA. The chain's CDR3 is CASSPSTGATGYTF. The CDR3, as DNA: TGTGCCAGCAGCCCTTCGACAGGGGCCACTGGCTACACCTTC. Full variable domain (remainder filled in from reference TRBV7-2 and TRBJ1-2): GAGVSQSPSNKVTEKGKDVELRCDPISGHTALYWYRQSLGQGLEFLIYFQGNSAPDKSGLPSDRFSAERTGGSVSTLTIQRTQQEDSAVYLCASSPSTGATGYTFGSGTRLTVV.

This chain links TRBV6-2 or TRBV6-3 with TRBJ1-4, with 7 bases that match TRBD1. Germline CDR1 reads MNHEY; CDR2 reads SVGEGT. V was clipped by 0 bases and J by 4 bases; unmatched bases: 5. The CDR3 runs to 16 residues. The DNA for the CDR3 is TGTGCCAGCAGTTACTCAACAGGGGCGAGTAATGAAAAACTGTTTTTT. Protein: CASSYSTGASNEKLFF.

This clone has only a few counts. The chain carries TRBV14 and TRBJ2-1, with a weak D call TRBD2 (5 bases). Trimming removed 4 bases from V and 3 bases from J, with 7 bases in between. This CDR3 has 13 amino acids. Germline V gene data show CDR1 as SGHDN and CDR2 as FVKESK. The chain's CDR3 is CASSLGLYNEQFF. CDR3 DNA: TGTGCCAGCAGCCTTGGACTCTACAATGAGCAGTTCTTC.

The chain employs TRBV19 and TRBJ1-4; TRBD1 is a possible D gene (6 bases). In germline, CDR1 is LNHDA, CDR2 SQIVND (reference sequence). CDR3 size: 14 residues. V dropped 3 bases and J dropped 9 bases, with 14 bases sitting between them. CDR3 sequence (DNA): TGTGCCAGTAGTATTCTGGACAGCCCTAAAAAACTGTTTTTT. Its translation: CASSILDSPKKLFF.

This sequence joins TRBV7-2 and TRBJ1-1; 7 nucleotides agree with TRBD1. Trimming at V came to 8 bases and at J to 5 bases, leaving 11 bases not matched to a gene. Germline-derived CDR1 and CDR2 are SGHTA and FQGNSA. The length of the CDR3 is 14 residues. As DNA, the CDR3 is TGTGCCAGCGAAAAACGACAGGGAGGTACTGAAGCTTTCTTT. This sequence encodes CASEKRQGGTEAFF.

This clone was found once. The V gene is TRBV9, the J gene TRBJ2-5, with a possible D match to TRBD1 (6 bases). V was trimmed by 1 base and J by 4 bases, leaving 11 bases between them. Germline V gene data show CDR1 as SGDLS and CDR2 as YYNGEE. This CDR3 contains 14 residues. In nucleotides, the CDR3 is TGTGCCAGCAGCGTAACAGGGTTCGGAGAGACCCAGTACTTC. Protein product: CASSVTGFGETQYF. Full variable domain (missing parts from reference TRBV9 and TRBJ2-5): DSGVTQTPKHLITATGQRVTLRCSPRSGDLSVYWYQQSLDQGLQFLIQYYNGEERAKGNILERFSAQQFPDLHSELNLSSLELGDSALYFCASSVTGFGETQYFGPGTRLLVL.

This chain uses TRBV19 with TRBJ1-2, with TRBD1 identical over 10 bases. The CDR3 has 14 residues. The germline CDR1 and CDR2 sequences are LNHDA and SQIVND (reference sequence). V was clipped by 4 bases and J by 7 bases; unmatched bases: 6. CDR3 in DNA: TGTGCCAGTAGTACGGGACAGGGGATAGGTGGCTACACCTTC. Translation gives CASSTGQGIGGYTF.

This clone has just a few counts. This chain links TRBV10-2 with TRBJ1-3, with unresolved D. CDR1 WSHSY and CDR2 SAAADI come from the germline V gene. The CDR3 is 12 amino acids. Trimming removed 8 bases from V and 0 bases from J, with 5 bases in between. CDR3 DNA: TGCGCCAGCTCACACTCTGGAAACACCATATATTTT. This codes for CASSHSGNTIYF.

The chain employs TRBV28 and TRBJ2-3; TRBD1 might be the D (6 bases). The V end lost 6 bases, the J end lost 11 bases, and 18 bases lay between the germline ends. The germline V gene encodes CDR1 MDHEN and CDR2 SYDVKM. The CDR3 spans 13 residues. In DNA form, the CDR3 reads TGTGCCAGCAGCCCTCCAGGGGTGAATTGGCAGTATTTT. The encoded protein is CASSPPGVNWQYF.

The rearrangement uses TRBV4-1 and TRBJ1-6, with D maybe TRBD1 (5 bases). This CDR3 is 14 amino acids long. V was clipped by 1 base and J by 10 bases, with 11 bases between them. Germline loops: CDR1 MGHRA, CDR2 YSYEKL. For the CDR3, the DNA is TGCGCCAGCAGCCAAGGGCGGGGGAGGTCACCCCTCCACTTT. This translates into CASSQGRGRSPLHF.

The CDR3 loop reads CSGGTSGGDTQYF. The CDR3 DNA follows: TGCAGCGGGGGGACTAGCGGGGGTGATACGCAGTATTTT. The chain uses TRBV29-1 and TRBJ2-3; 14 bases match TRBD2. Per the germline V gene, CDR1 is SQVTM and CDR2 is ANQGSEA. Trimming removed 7 bases from V and 6 bases from J; junction bases left unmatched: 3. The CDR3 totals 13 residues.

CDR3 sequence (DNA): TGTGCCAGCAGTTTCGGGGGGGTGTACGAGCAGTACTTC. Translated, it gives CASSFGGVYEQYF. The chain couples TRBV12-3 or TRBV12-4 to TRBJ2-7, with 8 bases aligning to TRBD2. The V and J ends lost 3 bases and 4 bases, in that order; junction bases with no gene match: 2. The CDR3 is 13 amino acids.

This chain connects TRBV7-2 to TRBJ2-2, with 9 nucleotides matching TRBD1. V was pared by 5 bases and J by 4 bases, with 5 bases of the junction left unmatched. This CDR3 is 15 amino acids long. Germline-derived CDR1 and CDR2 are SGHTA and FQGNSA. CDR3 DNA sequence: TGTGCCAGCAGCCCCGGGACAGGGATCACCGGGGAGCTGTTTTTT. This codes for CASSPGTGITGELFF.

The rearrangement uses TRBV27 and TRBJ1-1; 9 bases are a match to TRBD1. The V and J ends lost 6 bases and 0 bases, in that order; junction bases with no gene match: 5. Germline V gene sequence: CDR1 MNHEY, CDR2 SMNVEV (reference sequence). The CDR3 covers 15 residues. The DNA of the CDR3 is TGTGCCAGCAGAGACAGGGGGGGAGTGAACACTGAAGCTTTCTTT. It specifies CASRDRGGVNTEAFF.

The gene calls are TRBV6-4 and TRBJ2-3; 7 bases match TRBD2. The germline CDR1 and CDR2 sequences are MRHNA and SNTAGT. CDR3 length equals 15 residues. The trim removed 2 bases at V and 2 bases at J, leaving 4 bases unmatched. This chain's CDR3 is CASSDTSGATDTQYF. The CDR3 nucleotides read TGTGCCAGCAGTGACACCAGCGGGGCCACAGATACGCAGTATTTT.

The chain has TRBV5-1 and TRBJ2-5, with D possibly matching TRBD2 (6 bases). Trimming removed 0 bases from V and 1 base from J, with 10 bases in between. Germline-derived CDR1 and CDR2 are SGHRS and YFSETQ. The CDR3 spans 15 residues. The CDR3 sequence is CASSLATGLQETQYF. CDR3 DNA sequence: TGCGCCAGCAGCTTGGCGACGGGACTCCAAGAGACCCAGTACTTC.

This chain uses TRBV14 with TRBJ2-7; the match to TRBD1 covers 11 bases. The J segment lost 6 bases and the V segment lost 3 bases, leaving 10 bases of the junction unmatched. The CDR3 length is 16 residues. Per the germline V gene, CDR1 is SGHDN and CDR2 is FVKESK. CDR3 residues: CASSHLLGTGGGEQYF. CDR3 DNA sequence: TGTGCCAGCAGCCACCTCCTCGGGACAGGGGGTGGCGAGCAGTACTTC. The whole variable domain, remainder taken from reference TRBV14 and TRBJ2-7, is EAGVTQFPSHSVIEKGQTVTLRCDPISGHDNLYWYRRVMGKEIKFLLHFVKESKQDESGMPNNRFLAERTGGTYSTLKVQPAELEDSGVYFCASSHLLGTGGGEQYFGPGTRLTVT.

The chain links TRBV2 to TRBJ2-7; weak D call: TRBD1 (5 bases). Deletions cut 7 bases from V and 6 bases from J, with 19 bases between. CDR1 and CDR2 from the germline V gene are SNHLY and FYNNEI. The CDR3 loop spans 14 amino acids. The CDR3: CASKGNGRVGEQYF. The CDR3 nucleotides are TGTGCCAGCAAGGGGAACGGGCGAGTGGGCGAGCAGTACTTC.

This clone showed up just once. The rearrangement uses TRBV2 and TRBJ2-5; D uncertain. The germline V gene has CDR1 SNHLY and CDR2 FYNNEI. Trimming took off 4 bases at V and 1 base at J, with 7 bases between the two ends. The CDR3 loop spans 13 amino acids. DNA of the CDR3: TGTGCCAGCAGTGTGTCGGTCCAAGAGACCCAGTACTTC. Its protein is CASSVSVQETQYF.

This chain connects TRBV7-9 to TRBJ2-7; perhaps TRBD2 as D (5 bases). CDR1 and CDR2 (germline): SEHNR, FQNEAQ (reference sequence). CDR3 length: 15 residues. The V end was cut by 5 bases, the J end by 0 bases, with 14 bases between. CDR3 nucleotides: TGTGCCAGCAGCCCGGACGGAGGAAGCTCCTACGAGCAGTACTTC. This gives the protein CASSPDGGSSYEQYF.

This clone was picked up a small number of times. The V call is TRBV7-9, the J call TRBJ1-5; the D is unclear. V lost 2 bases and J lost 7, with 9 bases in between. Germline V gives CDR1 SEHNR, CDR2 FQNEAQ (reference sequence). CDR3 length: 13 residues. CDR3 sequence reads: CASSLWGDQPQHF. The CDR3 DNA sequence: TGTGCCAGCAGCTTATGGGGAGACCAGCCCCAGCATTTT.

J is TRBJ1-1 and V is TRBV7-9, with D perhaps matching TRBD1 (5 bases). The CDR3 sequence is 14 residues long. Between the trimmed V and J ends, which lost 4 bases and 1 base, there was a span of 10 bases. The V gene's germline CDR1 is SEHNR and CDR2 FQNEAQ (reference sequence). CDR3 coding DNA: TGTGCCAGCAGCTATGGAGACAGGAACACTGAAGCTTTCTTT. It yields the protein CASSYGDRNTEAFF.

In this sample, this clone turned up a few times. This chain uses TRBV6-4 with TRBJ2-7, with TRBD2 identical over 10 bases. CDR1 is MRHNA, CDR2 SNTAGT, per germline. V trimming: 9 bases; J trimming: 5 bases; junction bases outside the gene matches: 7. This CDR3 has 13 amino acids. Here the CDR3 reads CARTLAGANEQYF. CDR3 in DNA: TGTGCCAGAACTCTAGCGGGAGCGAACGAGCAGTACTTC.

The chain has TRBV18 and TRBJ2-3, with TRBD2 matching 12 bases. V dropped 5 bases and J dropped 2; count of bases not matched to a gene: 5. The germline V gene has CDR1 KGHSH and CDR2 LQKENI. The CDR3 extends over 16 amino acids. The CDR3 reads CASSDLAGGNTDTQYF. CDR3 DNA sequence: TGTGCCAGCTCAGACCTAGCGGGAGGGAACACAGATACGCAGTATTTT.

In this sample, this clone turned up a few times. The rearrangement uses TRBV3-1 (or the pseudogene TRBV3-2) and TRBJ2-7; the match to TRBD1 covers 10 bases. The V gene's germline CDR1 is LGHDT and CDR2 YNNKEL (reference sequence). This CDR3 contains 15 residues. V trimming: 4 bases; J trimming: 5 bases; junction bases outside the gene matches: 8. CDR3: CASSPPDRGPHEQYF. The CDR3 DNA reads TGTGCCAGCAGCCCTCCCGACAGGGGGCCCCACGAGCAGTACTTC.

CDR3 in DNA: TGTGCCAGCAGCCAAGCCGGGACTGGAAACACCATATATTTT. Its protein is CASSQAGTGNTIYF. The gene calls are TRBV4-2 and TRBJ1-3; no reliable D call. V was clipped by 1 base and J by 2 bases, with 6 bases between them. Germline V gene data show CDR1 as LGHNA and CDR2 as YNFKEQ. The CDR3 covers 14 residues.

This clone was recorded a few times. V usage is TRBV11-1 and J usage is TRBJ2-7; 8 nucleotides line up with TRBD2. The CDR3 is made up of 14 amino acids. Germline CDR1 is SGHAT and CDR2 is FQDESV (reference sequence). The V gene end was trimmed by 4 bases and the J gene end by 1 base; junction bases not matched to a gene: 3. The DNA for the CDR3 is TGTGCCAGCAGCTCCGAGCGGGGGTCCTACGAGCAGTACTTC. Residues: CASSSERGSYEQYF.

V gene TRBV5-5 combines with J gene TRBJ2-5; D gene uncertain. Between the trimmed V and J ends, which lost 0 bases and 1 base, there was a span of 10 bases. The germline V gene has CDR1 SGHKS and CDR2 YYEKEE (reference sequence). The CDR3 is 15 residues long. The CDR3 DNA sequence: TGTGCCAGCAGCTTGGGATTCAGCGTCCAAGAGACCCAGTACTTC. This translates into CASSLGFSVQETQYF.